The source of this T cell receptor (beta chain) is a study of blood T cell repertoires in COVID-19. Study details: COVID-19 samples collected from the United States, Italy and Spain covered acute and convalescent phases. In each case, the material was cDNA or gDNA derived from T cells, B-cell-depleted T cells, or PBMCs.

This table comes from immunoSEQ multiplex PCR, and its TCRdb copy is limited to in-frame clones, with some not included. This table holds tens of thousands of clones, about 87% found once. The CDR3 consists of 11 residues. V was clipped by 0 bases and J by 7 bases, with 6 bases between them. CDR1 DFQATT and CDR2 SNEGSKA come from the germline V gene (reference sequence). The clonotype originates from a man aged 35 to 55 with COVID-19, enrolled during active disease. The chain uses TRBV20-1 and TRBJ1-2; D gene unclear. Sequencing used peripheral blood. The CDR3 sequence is CSARDRLGYTF. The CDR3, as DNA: TGCAGTGCTAGAGACCGTCTTGGCTACACCTTC.